This T cell receptor beta chain was sequenced in a study of cytomegalovirus exposure and HLA in healthy donors. Whole-study findings and limits: Per published accounts, TCR beta sequences correctly predicted the HLA-A and HLA-B alleles of most subjects. No immune exposure information besides CMV serostatus was available. Later on, an analysis found that several of the most significant clusters appeared to be linked to common viral pathogens, which included parvovirus B19.

Remarks on this clone: Antigen unknown.

The PCR ran on 60 Vbeta and 13 Jbeta primers. Only in-frame clones appear in the TCRdb table, and some are missing; sequencing was by immunoSEQ multiplex PCR. The table shows about 130,000 clones, with around 75% occurring only once. This sequence originates from a man between 60 and 75 years old in good health and CMV-seropositive. The sequencing sample was made of PBMCs.

CDR3 region: CASSSYPGRGRYEQYF. CDR3 sequence (DNA): TGTGCCAGCAGCTCATACCCGGGCAGGGGAAGGTACGAGCAGTACTTC. The chain couples TRBV6-6 to TRBJ2-7; D possibly corresponds to TRBD1 (6 bases). Germline V gene data show CDR1 as MNHNY and CDR2 as SVGAGI (reference sequence). The CDR3 totals 16 residues. The V end lost 6 bases, the J end lost 4 bases, and 22 bases lay between the germline ends.